The T cell receptor (beta chain) described here comes from a study of shared clonotypes between healthy human individuals. V dropped 6 bases and J dropped 7 bases, with 19 bases sitting between them. Germline-derived CDR1 and CDR2 are LGHNA and YNFKEQ. This CDR3 is 15 amino acids long. The assay was immunoSEQ multiplex PCR, and TCRdb's table has in-frame clones only and misses some. Counted here are approximately 470,000 clones, approximately 80% occurring once; the ten biggest clones make up 12%. This TCR was sampled from a woman aged 40 to 50 in good health. Some clones in this sample may be carry-over from other donors' samples. Sequences were obtained from PBMCs. This sequence joins TRBV4-2 and TRBJ2-1; D may be TRBD1 or TRBD2 (5 bases each). The CDR3 protein is CASRGPGRQLNEQFF. The CDR3 DNA reads TGTGCCAGCAGGGGACCGGGACGCCAACTTAATGAGCAGTTCTTC.